This T cell receptor (beta chain) originates from a study of CD8+ T cells in alopecia areata. Study-level results: Between patients, shared TCR sequences were less clear than in mice. This was possibly due in part to HLA diversity in the patient population.

This clone was detected once. The antigen remains unidentified. Germline V lookup: CDR1 SGHRS, CDR2 YFSETQ. This CDR3 is built from 16 residues. V was pared by 0 bases and J by 1 base, with 5 bases of the junction left unmatched. RNA was extracted and reverse transcribed into cDNA as the sequencing template. Sequenced by immunoSEQ multiplex PCR; TCRdb stores in-frame clones only, minus some. The sample has about 200,000 clones; 35% to 45% are singletons. As for treatment: oral pan-JAK inhibitor, 5-10 mg twice daily. The rearrangement uses TRBV5-1 and TRBJ2-7; TRBD2 matches 9 bases. The clonotype comes from a human donor with alopecia areata. Here the sequenced sample was CD4+ T cells sorted from blood, taken between weeks 30 and 35, from a patient treated with tofacitinib. The CDR3 sequence: CASSLGGLASSYEQYF. In DNA form, the CDR3 reads TGCGCCAGCAGCTTGGGGGGACTAGCCTCTTCCTACGAGCAGTACTTC.